By share, the clone carrying this T cell receptor (beta chain) counts as medium-sized (0.01 to 0.1%). This entry belongs to a study of metastatic and nonmetastatic thyroid tumors. All patients were treatment-naive before thyroid surgery. MiXCR reprocessed the PCR reads for TCRdb. In the table there are 9,500 to 14,000 clones, around 30% of which are singletons. This clonotype was sampled from a male donor with papillary thyroid cancer or a benign thyroid nodule (not recorded which). Some clones in this sample may be carry-over from other donors' samples. The specimen sequenced was adjacent normal tissue.

DNA of the CDR3: TGTGCCAGCAGCTTGCCGCGCCAGTCAGGAGAAGCTTTCTTT. Protein: CASSLPRQSGEAFF. The chain couples TRBV5-4 to TRBJ1-1; D unresolved. The CDR3 is made up of 14 amino acids. Deletions cut 1 base from V and 8 bases from J, with 15 bases between. The V gene's germline CDR1 is SGHNT and CDR2 YYREEE (reference sequence).